These T cell receptor beta chains were read from a single sample in a study of PD-L1 blockade in urothelial cancer. Here immunoSEQ multiplex PCR was the method, and the copy in TCRdb shows in-frame clones only, minus some. There are approximately 80,000 clones in the sample; 82% occur only once, and over 7.5% lies in the top ten. The sample consisted of PBMCs, taken around atezolizumab (anti-PD-L1) treatment. Receptors were obtained from an older man with urothelial cancer. Each CDR3 is given with its conserved first and last residue. A D gene is named only where the DNA matches it firmly. Clone size, where shown, is once, few, many, or a class for clones that have expanded.

CDR3nt: TGTGCCAGCTCACCACCGGGGAGAGGGAACTACGAGCAGTACTTC; CDR3aa: CASSPPGRGNYEQYF; abundance: .; v_gene: TRBV18; j_gene: TRBJ2-7; d_gene: .
CDR3nt: TGTGCCAGTAGGCGGGAAGGGGCGCCTAACTATGGCTACACCTTC; CDR3aa: CASRREGAPNYGYTF; abundance: .; v_gene: TRBV19; j_gene: TRBJ1-2; d_gene: .
CDR3nt: TGCGCCAGCAGCCAAGGCTGGGCGGGAGGCGCTGAGACCCAGTACTTC; CDR3aa: CASSQGWAGGAETQYF; abundance: .; v_gene: TRBV4-1; j_gene: TRBJ2-5; d_gene: TRBD2
CDR3nt: TGTGCCAGCTCACCCGACAGGGGGCGGGGAGAGACCCAGTACTTC; CDR3aa: CASSPDRGRGETQYF; abundance: once; v_gene: TRBV18; j_gene: TRBJ2-5; d_gene: TRBD1
CDR3nt: TGTGCCAGCTGCGGCAGGGCTAATGAAAAACTGTTTTTT; CDR3aa: CASCGRANEKLFF; abundance: .; v_gene: TRBV6-6; j_gene: TRBJ1-4; d_gene: .
CDR3nt: TGTGCCAGCATATTTACAGCCTCCTACGAGCAGTACTTC; CDR3aa: CASIFTASYEQYF; abundance: .; v_gene: TRBV6-4; j_gene: TRBJ2-7; d_gene: .
CDR3nt: TGTGCCAGCAGTGAATCCGGGGTTGAAGCTTTCTTT; CDR3aa: CASSESGVEAFF; abundance: .; v_gene: TRBV25-1; j_gene: TRBJ1-1; d_gene: .
CDR3nt: TGTGCCATCAGTCATAAAAAGACAGAGGCCACCGGGGAGCTGTTTTTT; CDR3aa: CAISHKKTEATGELFF; abundance: few; v_gene: TRBV10-3; j_gene: TRBJ2-2; d_gene: .
CDR3nt: TGTGCCAGCAGCCCGGGGGTGGGGGAAGCTTTCTTT; CDR3aa: CASSPGVGEAFF; abundance: .; v_gene: TRBV5-8; j_gene: TRBJ1-1; d_gene: .
CDR3nt: TGTGCCAGCACCACACAGGGTCTGAACTATGGCTACACCTTC; CDR3aa: CASTTQGLNYGYTF; abundance: .; v_gene: TRBV6-6; j_gene: TRBJ1-2; d_gene: .
CDR3nt: TGTGCCAGTAGTATAAACGGGAGATTTAATGAAAAACTGTTTTTT; CDR3aa: CASSINGRFNEKLFF; abundance: .; v_gene: TRBV19; j_gene: TRBJ1-4; d_gene: .
CDR3nt: TGTGCCATCAGTGAGTCTGGGACACTAATGAACACTGAAGCTTTCTTT; CDR3aa: CAISESGTLMNTEAFF; abundance: .; v_gene: TRBV10-3; j_gene: TRBJ1-1; d_gene: .
CDR3nt: TGTGCCAGCAGCTTAGCAGGAGGCCACAATGAGCAGTTCTTC; CDR3aa: CASSLAGGHNEQFF; abundance: .; v_gene: TRBV7-2; j_gene: TRBJ2-1; d_gene: .
CDR3nt: TGTGCCAGCAGACCTAGCGGCCCTATGGGAGAGCAGTTCTTC; CDR3aa: CASRPSGPMGEQFF; abundance: .; v_gene: TRBV5-6; j_gene: TRBJ2-1; d_gene: TRBD2
CDR3nt: TGTGCCAGCAACCTAGCGGGAGGGACGAACACCGGGGAGCTGTTTTTT; CDR3aa: CASNLAGGTNTGELFF; abundance: .; v_gene: TRBV7-2; j_gene: TRBJ2-2; d_gene: TRBD2
CDR3nt: TGTGCCAGCAGTGTATTGCGAGAAGCTGAAGCTTTCTTT; CDR3aa: CASSVLREAEAFF; abundance: once; v_gene: TRBV6-1; j_gene: TRBJ1-1; d_gene: .
CDR3nt: TGTGCCAGCAGTTACAGGGGAGGAGAGACCCAGTACTTC; CDR3aa: CASSYRGGETQYF; abundance: few; v_gene: TRBV6-6; j_gene: TRBJ2-5; d_gene: .
CDR3nt: TGTGCCACCAGCAGTTCGACAGGGGGCTACGAGCAGTACTTC; CDR3aa: CATSSSTGGYEQYF; abundance: .; v_gene: TRBV15; j_gene: TRBJ2-7; d_gene: TRBD1
CDR3nt: TGTGCCAGCTCACCGATGGGGGGGGTTTACAATGAGCAGTTCTTC; CDR3aa: CASSPMGGVYNEQFF; abundance: .; v_gene: TRBV18; j_gene: TRBJ2-1; d_gene: TRBD2
CDR3nt: TGTGCCACCAGCACCATCGACAGGGTTGGTGGCTACACCTTC; CDR3aa: CATSTIDRVGGYTF; abundance: .; v_gene: TRBV15; j_gene: TRBJ1-2; d_gene: TRBD1
CDR3nt: TGTGCCAGCAGCCCCCGACAGGGGGCCTACGAGCAGTACTTC; CDR3aa: CASSPRQGAYEQYF; abundance: .; v_gene: TRBV7-2; j_gene: TRBJ2-7; d_gene: TRBD1
CDR3nt: TGCGCCAGCAGCCAAGAGGAGGGAGAGACCCAGTACTTC; CDR3aa: CASSQEEGETQYF; abundance: .; v_gene: TRBV4-1; j_gene: TRBJ2-5; d_gene: .
CDR3nt: TGTGCCAGCAGCTTAACTAGCGGGGACTACAATGAGCAGTTCTTC; CDR3aa: CASSLTSGDYNEQFF; abundance: .; v_gene: TRBV11-2; j_gene: TRBJ2-1; d_gene: TRBD2
CDR3nt: TGTGCCAGCAGTGTTAGGGAGAGGGAGGAAAAACTGTTTTTT; CDR3aa: CASSVREREEKLFF; abundance: .; v_gene: TRBV6-1; j_gene: TRBJ1-4; d_gene: .
CDR3nt: TGCGCCAGCAGCCCCGGGACAGGGGCCACAGCCCCCCACTTC; CDR3aa: CASSPGTGATAPHF; abundance: .; v_gene: TRBV5-1; j_gene: TRBJ2-7; d_gene: TRBD1
CDR3nt: TGTGCCAGCAGTGGGACTAGCGGGGGGGGCCCAGATACGCAGTATTTT; CDR3aa: CASSGTSGGGPDTQYF; abundance: .; v_gene: TRBV2; j_gene: TRBJ2-3; d_gene: TRBD2
CDR3nt: TGTGCCAGCAGCTTTGAGGGAAACACCATATATTTT; CDR3aa: CASSFEGNTIYF; abundance: .; v_gene: TRBV7-9; j_gene: TRBJ1-3; d_gene: .
CDR3nt: TGTGCCAGCAGCCTTAACCCTAGGTCCTTGGGCGAGCAGTACTTC; CDR3aa: CASSLNPRSLGEQYF; abundance: .; v_gene: TRBV5-6; j_gene: TRBJ2-7; d_gene: .
CDR3nt: TGTGCTAGTGGTTTGCCCCGCCGCCGGGACAGGGATGAGTACGAGCAGTACTTC; CDR3aa: CASGLPRRRDRDEYEQYF; abundance: .; v_gene: TRBV12-5; j_gene: TRBJ2-7; d_gene: TRBD1
CDR3nt: TGTGCCAGCAGTGTTTCAGCGTCCAATGAGCAGTTCTTC; CDR3aa: CASSVSASNEQFF; abundance: .; v_gene: TRBV2; j_gene: TRBJ2-1; d_gene: .